Listed below are T cell receptor beta chains from one sample, sequenced in a study of glioma-infiltrating T cells after dendritic cell vaccination. Here immunoSEQ multiplex PCR was the method, and the copy in TCRdb shows in-frame clones only, minus some. The table records about 92,000 clones, around 86% of them present only once. The material sequenced was blood, taken before dendritic cell vaccination. Receptors were obtained from a human donor with glioblastoma. The CDR3 runs from the conserved cysteine through the conserved F or W. D genes are given only for firm matches. A clone size is listed for some rows: how often the clone was seen (once, few, many), or a class if it is expanded.

size	J	V	D	CDR3	DNA
NA	TRBJ2-3	TRBV7-2	TRBD2	CASSIKGLAGGTF	TGTGCCAGCAGCATAAAGGGACTAGCGGGGGGAACTTTT
NA	TRBJ2-5	TRBV11-2	TRBD2	CASSLEVVVGLAGVGETQYF	TGTGCCAGCAGCTTAGAAGTTGTCGTCGGGCTAGCGGGGGTTGGGGAGACCCAGTACTTC
NA	TRBJ2-7	TRBV4-1	NA	CASSQVATGTYEQYF	TGCGCCAGCAGCCAAGTCGCTACGGGGACCTACGAGCAGTACTTC
NA	TRBJ2-1	TRBV5-4	NA	CASSFIEDEQFF	TGTGCCAGCAGCTTCATAGAGGATGAGCAGTTCTTC
NA	TRBJ1-1	TRBV5-1	NA	CASSSDSHTEAFF	TGCGCCAGCAGCTCGGACAGTCACACTGAAGCTTTCTTT
NA	TRBJ2-1	TRBV15	TRBD2	CATSRERMGTSGSPQGQFF	TGTGCCACCAGCAGAGAAAGAATGGGGACTAGCGGGAGTCCCCAGGGGCAGTTCTTC
NA	TRBJ2-7	TRBV5-6	TRBD2	CASSSGGPEQYF	TGTGCCAGCAGCTCGGGGGGTCCCGAGCAGTACTTC
once	TRBJ2-1	TRBV13	TRBD2	CASSLGTSGGLSEQFF	TGTGCCAGCAGCTTAGGGACTAGCGGGGGTCTTTCTGAGCAGTTCTTC
NA	TRBJ1-2	TRBV20-1	NA	CSASQGHVYTF	TGCAGTGCTAGTCAAGGACACGTCTACACCTTC
few	TRBJ1-2	TRBV27	TRBD1	CASSLSKRSNRGKNYGYTF	TGTGCCAGCAGTTTATCAAAACGGAGTAACAGGGGGAAGAACTATGGCTACACCTTC
NA	TRBJ1-3	TRBV14	NA	CASSRQQSSGNTIYF	TGTGCCAGCAGCCGACAGCAATCCTCTGGAAACACCATATATTTT
NA	TRBJ2-2	TRBV27	TRBD1	CASRSLRQGNTGELFF	TGTGCCAGCAGAAGTCTAAGACAGGGGAACACCGGGGAGCTGTTTTTT
NA	TRBJ1-2	TRBV19	TRBD1	CASNEGQDYNYGYTF	TGTGCCAGTAACGAAGGACAGGACTATAACTATGGCTACACCTTC
NA	TRBJ2-2	TRBV2	TRBD2	CASILAGANTGELFF	TGTGCCAGCATTTTAGCGGGAGCGAACACCGGGGAGCTGTTTTTT
NA	TRBJ1-2	TRBV28	NA	CASSLTTGGYTF	TGTGCCAGCAGCCTTACCACGGGTGGCTACACCTTC
NA	TRBJ2-2	TRBV5-8	NA	CASSLGQITGELFF	TGTGCCAGCAGCTTGGGACAGATAACCGGGGAGCTGTTTTTT
NA	TRBJ2-7	TRBV7-9	TRBD2	CASRVAGGNEQYF	TGTGCCAGCAGGGTCGCGGGAGGAAACGAGCAGTACTTC
few	TRBJ2-1	TRBV6-1	TRBD2	CASSDASGSYNEQFF	TGTGCCAGCAGTGACGCTAGCGGGTCTTACAATGAGCAGTTCTTC
NA	TRBJ2-7	TRBV5-4	NA	CASSLDSRYSYEQYF	TGTGCCAGCAGCTTGGACAGCCGATACTCCTACGAGCAGTACTTC
NA	TRBJ2-1	TRBV27	TRBD2	CASRRGLAPSSYNEQFF	TGTGCCAGCAGGCGGGGACTAGCGCCCAGCTCCTACAATGAGCAGTTCTTC
NA	TRBJ2-3	TRBV25-1	NA	CASSEFRGTDTQYF	TGTGCCAGCAGTGAATTCCGGGGCACAGATACGCAGTATTTT
NA	TRBJ2-1	TRBV6-6	TRBD2	CASSPPGTSGNNEQFF	TGTGCCAGCAGTCCTCCCGGGACTAGCGGGAACAATGAGCAGTTCTTC
once	TRBJ2-1	TRBV5-6	TRBD1	CASRDRGGLNNEQFF	TGTGCCAGCAGAGACAGGGGGGGACTGAACAATGAGCAGTTCTTC
NA	TRBJ2-2	TRBV5-1	NA	CASSPEPRGTGELFF	TGCGCCAGCAGCCCAGAGCCCCGGGGCACCGGGGAGCTGTTTTTT
NA	TRBJ2-2	TRBV5-1	TRBD1	CASSILPGQGNTGELFF	TGCGCCAGCAGCATACTACCGGGACAGGGGAACACCGGGGAGCTGTTTTTT
NA	TRBJ2-7	TRBV9	TRBD2	CASSPTGGSHEQYF	TGTGCCAGCAGCCCCACGGGGGGTTCCCACGAGCAGTACTTC
NA	TRBJ2-1	TRBV15	NA	CATSSPPGLQFF	TGTGCCACCAGCAGTCCCCCGGGACTTCAGTTCTTC
once	TRBJ1-2	TRBV9	NA	CASSGEGWGYTF	TGTGCCAGCAGCGGGGAGGGTTGGGGCTACACCTTC
NA	TRBJ2-7	TRBV4-1	TRBD2	CASSPSGGYEQYF	TGCGCCAGCAGCCCATCGGGGGGGTACGAGCAGTACTTC
NA	TRBJ2-2	TRBV28	TRBD2	CASSFGLAGGPGELFF	TGTGCCAGCAGTTTTGGACTAGCGGGAGGTCCCGGGGAGCTGTTTTTT
NA	TRBJ2-3	TRBV5-6	TRBD1	CASSWRRTGGIDTQYF	TGTGCCAGCAGTTGGCGAAGGACAGGGGGCATAGATACGCAGTATTTT
NA	TRBJ1-1	TRBV10-1	NA	CARQGRKNTEAFF	TGCGCCAGACAGGGAAGAAAGAACACTGAAGCTTTCTTT